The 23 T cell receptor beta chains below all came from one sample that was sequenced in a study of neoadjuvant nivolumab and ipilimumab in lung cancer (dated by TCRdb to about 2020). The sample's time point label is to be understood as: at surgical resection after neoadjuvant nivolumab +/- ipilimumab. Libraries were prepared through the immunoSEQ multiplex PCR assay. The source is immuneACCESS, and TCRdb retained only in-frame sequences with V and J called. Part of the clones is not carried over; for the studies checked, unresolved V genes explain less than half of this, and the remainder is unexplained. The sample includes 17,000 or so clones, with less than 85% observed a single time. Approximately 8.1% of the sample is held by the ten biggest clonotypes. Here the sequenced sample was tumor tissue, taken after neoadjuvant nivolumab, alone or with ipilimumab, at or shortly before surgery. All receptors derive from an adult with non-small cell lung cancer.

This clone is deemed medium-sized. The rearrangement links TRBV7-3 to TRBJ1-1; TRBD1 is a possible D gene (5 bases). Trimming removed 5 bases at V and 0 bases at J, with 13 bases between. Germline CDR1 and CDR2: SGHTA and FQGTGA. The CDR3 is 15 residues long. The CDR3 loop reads CASSRSTAMNTEAFF. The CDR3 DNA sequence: TGTGCCAGCAGCCGTTCGACAGCGATGAACACTGAAGCTTTCTTT.

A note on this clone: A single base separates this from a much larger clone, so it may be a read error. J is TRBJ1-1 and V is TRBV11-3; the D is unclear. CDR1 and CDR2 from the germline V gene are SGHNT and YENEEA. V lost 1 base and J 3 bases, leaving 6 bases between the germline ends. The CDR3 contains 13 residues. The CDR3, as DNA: TGTGCCAGCAGCTTAGGGTGGGACACTGAAGCTTTCTTT. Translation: CASSLGWDTEAFF.

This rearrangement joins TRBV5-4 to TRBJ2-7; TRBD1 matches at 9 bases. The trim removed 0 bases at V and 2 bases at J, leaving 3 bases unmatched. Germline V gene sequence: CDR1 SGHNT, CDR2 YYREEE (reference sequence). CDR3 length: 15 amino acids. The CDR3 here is CASSLGGTGTYEQYF. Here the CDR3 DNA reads TGTGCCAGCAGCTTGGGCGGGACAGGGACCTACGAGCAGTACTTC.

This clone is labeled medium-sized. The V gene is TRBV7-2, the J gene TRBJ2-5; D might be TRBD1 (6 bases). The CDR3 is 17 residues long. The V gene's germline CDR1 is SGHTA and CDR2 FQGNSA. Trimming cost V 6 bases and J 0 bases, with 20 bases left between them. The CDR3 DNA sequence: TGTGCCAGCAGTAGAACAGGGAGCGGTTGGAACCAAGAGACCCAGTACTTC. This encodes CASSRTGSGWNQETQYF.

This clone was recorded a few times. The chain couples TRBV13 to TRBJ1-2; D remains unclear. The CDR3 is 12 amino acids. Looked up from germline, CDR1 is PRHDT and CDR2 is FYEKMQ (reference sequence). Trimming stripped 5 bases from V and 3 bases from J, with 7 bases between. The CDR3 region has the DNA TGTGCCAGCAGCCCTGCTCACTATGGCTACACCTTC. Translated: CASSPAHYGYTF.

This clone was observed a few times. The CDR3 spells CASSLVTGADPQHF. The CDR3 nucleotides are TGTGCCAGCAGCTTAGTGACAGGGGCTGACCCCCAGCATTTT. The gene calls are TRBV7-9 and TRBJ1-5; 8 bases fit TRBD1. Trimming removed 1 base from V and 10 bases from J; junction bases left unmatched: 6. The CDR3 consists of 14 residues. The germline V gene encodes CDR1 SEHNR and CDR2 FQNEAQ (reference sequence). The entire variable domain, with the rest obtained from reference TRBV7-9 and TRBJ1-5, is as follows: DTGVSQNPRHKITKRGQNVTFRCDPISEHNRLYWYRQTLGQGPEFLTYFQNEAQLEKSRLLSDRFSAERPKGSFSTLEIQRTEQGDSAMYLCASSLVTGADPQHFGDGTRLSIL.

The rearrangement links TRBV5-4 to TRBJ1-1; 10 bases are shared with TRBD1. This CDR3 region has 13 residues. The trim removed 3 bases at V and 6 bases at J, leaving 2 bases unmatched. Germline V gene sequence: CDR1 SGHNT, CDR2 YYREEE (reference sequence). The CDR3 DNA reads TGTGCCAGCAGCTCGGGGACAGGGGCTGAAGCTTTCTTT. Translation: CASSSGTGAEAFF.

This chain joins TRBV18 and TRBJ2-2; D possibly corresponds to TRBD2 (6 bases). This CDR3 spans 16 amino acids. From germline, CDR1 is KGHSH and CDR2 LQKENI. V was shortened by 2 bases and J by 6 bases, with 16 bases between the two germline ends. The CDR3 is CASSPSTSPAAGELFF. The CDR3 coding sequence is TGTGCCAGCTCACCATCAACTAGCCCGGCGGCCGGGGAGCTGTTTTTT. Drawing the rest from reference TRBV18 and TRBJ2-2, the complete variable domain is NAGVMQNPRHLVRRRGQEARLRCSPMKGHSHVYWYRQLPEEGLKFMVYLQKENIIDESGMPKERFSAEFPKEGPSILRIQQVVRGDSAAYFCASSPSTSPAAGELFFGEGSRLTVL.

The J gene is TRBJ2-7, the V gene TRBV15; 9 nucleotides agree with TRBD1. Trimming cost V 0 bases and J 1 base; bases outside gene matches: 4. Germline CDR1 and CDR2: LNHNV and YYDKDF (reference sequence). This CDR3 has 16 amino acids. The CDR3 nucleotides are TGTGCCACCAGCAGAGATGTCGGGACAGGGTCCTACGAGCAGTACTTC. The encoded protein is CATSRDVGTGSYEQYF. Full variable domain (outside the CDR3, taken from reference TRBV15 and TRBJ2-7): DAMVIQNPRYQVTQFGKPVTLSCSQTLNHNVMYWYQQKSSQAPKLLFHYYDKDFNNEADTPDNFQSRRPNTSFCFLDIRSPGLGDTAMYLCATSRDVGTGSYEQYFGPGTRLTVT.

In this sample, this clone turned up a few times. CDR3 bases: TGTGCCAGCAGTTTATGGGACGGAAATTCACCCCTCCACTTT. This gives the protein CASSLWDGNSPLHF. The chain links TRBV27 to TRBJ1-6; the D gene is possibly TRBD1 (5 bases). With 1 base removed from V and 7 bases from J, the gap between germline ends came to 8 bases. The CDR3 runs 14 residues. Germline CDR1 is MNHEY and CDR2 is SMNVEV (reference sequence).

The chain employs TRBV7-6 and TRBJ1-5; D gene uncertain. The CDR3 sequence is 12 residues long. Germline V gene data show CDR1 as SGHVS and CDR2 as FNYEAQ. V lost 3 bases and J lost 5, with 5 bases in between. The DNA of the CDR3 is TGTGCCAGCAGCTTTGGGGATCAGCCCCAGCATTTT. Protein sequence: CASSFGDQPQHF.

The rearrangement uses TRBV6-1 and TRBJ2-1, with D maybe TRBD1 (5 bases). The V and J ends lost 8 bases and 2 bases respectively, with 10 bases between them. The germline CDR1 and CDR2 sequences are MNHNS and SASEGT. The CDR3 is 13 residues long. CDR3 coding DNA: TGTGCCAGCGCGGCAGGGCCCTACAATGAGCAGTTCTTC. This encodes CASAAGPYNEQFF.

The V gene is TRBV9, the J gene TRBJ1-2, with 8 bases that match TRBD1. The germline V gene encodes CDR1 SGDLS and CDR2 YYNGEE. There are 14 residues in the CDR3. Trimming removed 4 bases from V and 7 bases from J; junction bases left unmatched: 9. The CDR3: CASSPDRGVGGYTF. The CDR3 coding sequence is TGTGCCAGCAGCCCCGACAGGGGAGTGGGTGGCTACACCTTC.

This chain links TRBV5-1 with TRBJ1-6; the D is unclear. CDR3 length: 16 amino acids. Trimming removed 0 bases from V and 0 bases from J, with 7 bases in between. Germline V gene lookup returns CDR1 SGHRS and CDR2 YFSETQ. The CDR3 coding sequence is TGCGCCAGCAGCTTGGATGGGAGCTCCTATAATTCACCCCTCCACTTT. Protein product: CASSLDGSSYNSPLHF.

Here the CDR3 DNA reads TGTGCCAGCAGCGTATCCCCAAAACAGGGATATAATTCACCCCTCCACTTT. The encoded protein is CASSVSPKQGYNSPLHF. The chain joins TRBV9 to TRBJ1-6; TRBD1 might be the D (6 bases). Looked up from germline, CDR1 is SGDLS and CDR2 is YYNGEE. The CDR3 has 17 amino acids. Trimming pared 1 base from V and 4 bases from J, leaving 15 bases between. The full variable domain, with the rest looked up from reference TRBV9 and TRBJ1-6, is DSGVTQTPKHLITATGQRVTLRCSPRSGDLSVYWYQQSLDQGLQFLIQYYNGEERAKGNILERFSAQQFPDLHSELNLSSLELGDSALYFCASSVSPKQGYNSPLHFGNGTRLTVT.

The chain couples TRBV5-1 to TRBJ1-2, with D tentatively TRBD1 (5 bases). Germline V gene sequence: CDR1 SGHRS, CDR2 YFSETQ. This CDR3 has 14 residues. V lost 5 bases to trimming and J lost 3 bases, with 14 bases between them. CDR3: CASRGVQGYYGYTF. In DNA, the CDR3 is TGCGCCAGCAGGGGGGTTCAGGGCTACTATGGCTACACCTTC.

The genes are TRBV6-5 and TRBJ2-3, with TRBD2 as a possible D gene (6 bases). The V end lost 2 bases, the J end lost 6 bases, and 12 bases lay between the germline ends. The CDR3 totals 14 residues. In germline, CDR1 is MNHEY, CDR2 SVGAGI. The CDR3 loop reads CASSYEGTPDTQYF. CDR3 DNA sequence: TGTGCCAGCAGTTACGAGGGGACTCCCGATACGCAGTATTTT.

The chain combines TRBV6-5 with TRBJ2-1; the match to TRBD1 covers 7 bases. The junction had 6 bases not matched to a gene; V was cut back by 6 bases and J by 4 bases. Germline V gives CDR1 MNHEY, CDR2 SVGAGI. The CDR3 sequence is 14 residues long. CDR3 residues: CASRSGTAYNEQFF. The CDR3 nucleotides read TGTGCCAGCAGATCCGGGACAGCATACAATGAGCAGTTCTTC.

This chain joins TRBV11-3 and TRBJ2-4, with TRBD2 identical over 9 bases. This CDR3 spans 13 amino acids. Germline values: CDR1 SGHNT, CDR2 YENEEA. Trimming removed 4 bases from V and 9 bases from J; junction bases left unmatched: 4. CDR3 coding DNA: TGTGCCAGCAGCTCCCTAGCGGGGTCCATTCAGTACTTC. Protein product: CASSSLAGSIQYF.

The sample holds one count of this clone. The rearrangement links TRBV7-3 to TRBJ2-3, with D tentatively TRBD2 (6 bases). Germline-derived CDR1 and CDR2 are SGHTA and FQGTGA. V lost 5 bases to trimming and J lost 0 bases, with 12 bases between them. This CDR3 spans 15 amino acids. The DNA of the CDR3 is TGTGCCAGCAGCGCCGGCGGGGCCAGCACAGATACGCAGTATTTT. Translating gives CASSAGGASTDTQYF.

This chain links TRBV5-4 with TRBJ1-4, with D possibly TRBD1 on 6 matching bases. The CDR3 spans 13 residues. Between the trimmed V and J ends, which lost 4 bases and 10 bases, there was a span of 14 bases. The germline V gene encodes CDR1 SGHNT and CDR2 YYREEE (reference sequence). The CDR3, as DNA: TGTGCCAGCAGCATCGCAGGGGATCGAAAACTGTTTTTT. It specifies CASSIAGDRKLFF.

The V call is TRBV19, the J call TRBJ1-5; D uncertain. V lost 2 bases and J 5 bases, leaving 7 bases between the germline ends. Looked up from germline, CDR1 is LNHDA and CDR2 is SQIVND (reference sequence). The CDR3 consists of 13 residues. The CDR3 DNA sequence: TGTGCCAGTAGTATACCCGATTATCAGCCCCAGCATTTT. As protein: CASSIPDYQPQHF. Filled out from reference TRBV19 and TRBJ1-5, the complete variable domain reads DGGITQSPKYLFRKEGQNVTLSCEQNLNHDAMYWYRQDPGQGLRLIYYSQIVNDFQKGDIAEGYSVSREKKESFPLTVTSAQKNPTAFYLCASSIPDYQPQHFGDGTRLSIL.

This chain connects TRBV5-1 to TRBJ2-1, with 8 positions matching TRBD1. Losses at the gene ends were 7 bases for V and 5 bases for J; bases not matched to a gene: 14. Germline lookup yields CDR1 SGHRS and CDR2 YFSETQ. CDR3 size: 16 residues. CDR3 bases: TGCGCCAGCGGCGGGACGGGCAGGGGGCGGAACAATGAGCAGTTCTTC. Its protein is CASGGTGRGRNNEQFF.